The sequence of this T cell receptor beta chain was determined in a study of molecular identifiers for immune sequencing clone quantification. Across the whole study: Replicate runs used RNA from roughly 21,000 or 96,000 naive CD8 cells, which was split five ways into aliquots, and four of those aliquots were then sequenced. Study outcomes and limitations: In CMV-specific effectors, clones above 20 copies held over 98% of molecules; naive, under 1%.

This clonotype was detected ten times or more. As yet, its antigen is unknown. The CDR3 runs to 20 residues. Germline values: CDR1 MNHNY, CDR2 SVGAGI (reference sequence). Trimming took off 6 bases at V and 0 bases at J, with 26 bases between the two ends. For bulk TCR libraries, previously described methods and listed TCR primers were used. MiXCR, run by TCRdb on the PCR reads, gives a single entry per CDR3 protein. The sample includes under 600,000 distinct CDR3 sequences, about a quarter of them seen just once. Sorted naive CD8 T cells, about 17,000 to 1,000,000, were sequenced from 10%, 30% or 50% RNA.

Sequencing was performed on naive CD8+ T cells from blood, with Jurkat cell RNA spiked in. Subset here: FACS-sorted CD8+CD4-CCR7+CD45RA+ naive T cells. The sequence was collected from a human donor in good health. Some libraries in this study had Jurkat cell RNA spiked in. The genes are TRBV6-6 and TRBJ1-4, with a possible D match to TRBD1 (5 bases). CDR3 coding DNA: TGTGCCAGCAGCTCTCTAGAGACAGCGAACCCTACCACAACTAATGAAAAACTGTTTTTT. Protein sequence: CASSSLETANPTTTNEKLFF.